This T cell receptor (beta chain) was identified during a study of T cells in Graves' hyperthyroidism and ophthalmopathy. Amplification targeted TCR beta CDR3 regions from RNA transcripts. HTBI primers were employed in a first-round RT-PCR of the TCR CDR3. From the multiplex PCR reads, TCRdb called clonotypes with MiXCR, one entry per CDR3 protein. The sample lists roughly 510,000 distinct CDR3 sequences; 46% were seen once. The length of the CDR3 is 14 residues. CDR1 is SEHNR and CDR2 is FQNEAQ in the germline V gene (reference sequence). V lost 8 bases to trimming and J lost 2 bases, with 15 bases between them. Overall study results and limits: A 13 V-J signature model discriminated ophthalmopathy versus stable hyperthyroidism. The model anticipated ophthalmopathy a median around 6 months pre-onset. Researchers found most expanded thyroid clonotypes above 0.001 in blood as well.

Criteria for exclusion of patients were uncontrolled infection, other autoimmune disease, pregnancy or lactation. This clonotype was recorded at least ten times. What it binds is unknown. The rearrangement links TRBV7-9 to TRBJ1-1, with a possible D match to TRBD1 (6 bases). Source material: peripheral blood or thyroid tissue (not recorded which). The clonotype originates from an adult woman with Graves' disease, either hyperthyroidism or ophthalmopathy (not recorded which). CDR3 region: CASQRDTINTEAFF. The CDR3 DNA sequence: TGTGCCAGCCAACGGGACACCATAAACACTGAAGCTTTCTTT.